Reported below is one T cell receptor beta chain. The entry originates in a study of blood T cell repertoires in COVID-19. Looking at the study overall: COVID-19 samples from acute and convalescent phases originated in the United States, Italy and Spain.

The length of the CDR3 is 13 residues. The germline V gene encodes CDR1 SGDLS and CDR2 YYNGEE. V lost 2 bases, J lost 5 bases, and 4 bases stayed unmatched. Here immunoSEQ multiplex PCR was the method, and the copy in TCRdb shows in-frame clones only, minus some. The sample has fewer than 40,000 clones, about 89% seen once. Sequenced sample: peripheral blood. V gene TRBV9 combines with J gene TRBJ2-7; 7 bases agree with TRBD1. The sequence derives from a human donor with active COVID-19. The donor label of this sample is uncertain. CDR3 loop: CASSVGQDNEQYF. For the CDR3, the DNA is TGTGCCAGCAGCGTTGGACAGGACAACGAGCAGTACTTC. The full variable domain, rest sourced from reference TRBV9 and TRBJ2-7, is DSGVTQTPKHLITATGQRVTLRCSPRSGDLSVYWYQQSLDQGLQFLIQYYNGEERAKGNILERFSAQQFPDLHSELNLSSLELGDSALYFCASSVGQDNEQYFGPGTRLTVT.